The clone carrying this TCR beta chain showed up many times. The sample originates from a study of neurological immune-mediated disorders. The time point is: longitudinal time-point 1 (baseline). V lost 2 bases, J lost 1 base, and 10 bases lay in between. The germline V gene encodes CDR1 KGHDR and CDR2 SFDVKD. This CDR3 is 15 amino acids long. The cDNA was generated through 5'RACE incorporating 10-nucleotide random UMIs. TCRdb reanalysed the 5' RACE reads using MiXCR and keeps one entry per CDR3 protein. The sample holds around 76,000 distinct CDR3 sequences; roughly 10% are singletons and the top ten take more than 9%.

Sequenced sample: PBMCs. This sequence originates from a man aged 25-40 years in good health. The genes are TRBV24-1 and TRBJ1-1; D is uncertain. The CDR3: CATSDSGLGNTEAFF. The CDR3 nucleotides read TGTGCCACCAGTGATTCAGGTTTGGGGAACACTGAAGCTTTCTTT.